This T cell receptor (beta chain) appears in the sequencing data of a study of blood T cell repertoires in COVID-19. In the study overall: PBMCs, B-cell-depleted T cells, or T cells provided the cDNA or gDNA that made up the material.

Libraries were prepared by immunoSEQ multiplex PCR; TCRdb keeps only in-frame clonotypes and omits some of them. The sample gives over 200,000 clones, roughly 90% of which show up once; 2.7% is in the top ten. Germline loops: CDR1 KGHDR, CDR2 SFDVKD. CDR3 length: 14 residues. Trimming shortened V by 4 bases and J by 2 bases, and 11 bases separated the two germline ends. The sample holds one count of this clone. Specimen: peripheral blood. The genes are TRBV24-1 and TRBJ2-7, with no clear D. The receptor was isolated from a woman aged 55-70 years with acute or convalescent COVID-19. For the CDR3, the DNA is TGTGCCACCAGTGAGAGACACGCCACCTACGAGCAGTACTTC. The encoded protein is CATSERHATYEQYF.